This is a list of T cell receptor beta chains from one sample in a study of PD-1 blockade in classical Hodgkin lymphoma. Sequenced by immunoSEQ multiplex PCR; TCRdb stores in-frame clones only, minus some. The sample shows some 150,000 clones, 78% of them seen only once. The starting material was peripheral blood mononuclear cells (PBMCs), obtained before the second cycle of nivolumab. The receptors here all came from a human donor with classical Hodgkin lymphoma. CDR3s include the opening cysteine and the closing phenylalanine or tryptophan. A D gene is named only where the DNA matches it firmly. The listing skips clone size in some rows; elsewhere it reads once, few, many or a size class.

v_gene	abundance	j_gene	d_gene	CDR3aa	CDR3nt
TRBV20-1	-	TRBJ2-1	-	CSAPPAEQFF	TGCAGTGCTCCCCCGGCTGAGCAGTTCTTC
TRBV12-5	-	TRBJ2-3	TRBD2	CASGLGLARGDTQYF	TGTGCTAGTGGTTTGGGACTAGCGCGGGGAGATACGCAGTATTTT
TRBV2	few	TRBJ2-7	TRBD2	CASSEARLAGVEQYF	TGTGCCAGCAGTGAAGCGCGTCTAGCGGGAGTTGAGCAGTACTTC
TRBV28	-	TRBJ1-2	TRBD1	CASSFNRGNGYTF	TGTGCCAGCAGTTTTAACAGGGGCAATGGCTACACCTTC
TRBV11-3	-	TRBJ2-1	-	CASSLGLGRYNEQFF	TGTGCCAGCAGCTTAGGTTTGGGACGTTACAATGAGCAGTTCTTC
TRBV4-2	-	TRBJ1-6	-	CASSQDYSPLHF	TGTGCCAGCAGCCAAGATTATTCACCCCTCCACTTT
TRBV19	few	TRBJ1-3	-	CASSIQGLSGNTIYF	TGTGCCAGTAGTATACAGGGGCTTTCTGGAAACACCATATATTTT
TRBV19	many	TRBJ2-2	-	CASTWAGELFF	TGTGCCAGTACCTGGGCCGGGGAGCTGTTTTTT
TRBV7-2	-	TRBJ2-2	-	CASSLGEGTGELFF	TGTGCCAGCAGCTTAGGGGAAGGCACCGGGGAGCTGTTTTTT
TRBV5-6	-	TRBJ2-1	TRBD1	CASSLARQGGYNEQFF	TGTGCCAGCAGCTTGGCAAGACAGGGTGGGTACAATGAGCAGTTCTTC
TRBV2	-	TRBJ1-1	-	CASSYTTDMNTEAFF	TGTGCCAGCAGTTACACGACAGATATGAACACTGAAGCTTTCTTT
TRBV19	-	TRBJ2-5	-	CASSFGGLRETQYF	TGTGCCAGTAGTTTCGGGGGGCTAAGGGAGACCCAGTACTTC
TRBV5-1	-	TRBJ1-2	-	CASSLDFTTAAGYGYTF	TGCGCCAGCAGCTTGGATTTCACGACCGCGGCGGGCTATGGCTACACCTTC
TRBV10-3	-	TRBJ1-6	-	CAISGTENSPLHF	TGTGCCATCAGTGGGACAGAGAATTCACCCCTCCACTTT
TRBV19	few	TRBJ1-2	-	CASSTTGTSYTF	TGTGCCAGTAGTACCACCGGGACCAGCTACACCTTC
TRBV6-6	-	TRBJ2-7	TRBD2	CASSSSGGEQYF	TGTGCCAGCAGTTCCTCCGGGGGGGAGCAGTACTTC
TRBV19	-	TRBJ2-5	-	CASSTGREYETQYF	TGTGCCAGTAGCACGGGCAGGGAGTACGAGACCCAGTACTTC
TRBV7-9	-	TRBJ1-1	-	CASTLRTEAFF	TGTGCCAGCACCTTGAGAACTGAAGCTTTCTTT